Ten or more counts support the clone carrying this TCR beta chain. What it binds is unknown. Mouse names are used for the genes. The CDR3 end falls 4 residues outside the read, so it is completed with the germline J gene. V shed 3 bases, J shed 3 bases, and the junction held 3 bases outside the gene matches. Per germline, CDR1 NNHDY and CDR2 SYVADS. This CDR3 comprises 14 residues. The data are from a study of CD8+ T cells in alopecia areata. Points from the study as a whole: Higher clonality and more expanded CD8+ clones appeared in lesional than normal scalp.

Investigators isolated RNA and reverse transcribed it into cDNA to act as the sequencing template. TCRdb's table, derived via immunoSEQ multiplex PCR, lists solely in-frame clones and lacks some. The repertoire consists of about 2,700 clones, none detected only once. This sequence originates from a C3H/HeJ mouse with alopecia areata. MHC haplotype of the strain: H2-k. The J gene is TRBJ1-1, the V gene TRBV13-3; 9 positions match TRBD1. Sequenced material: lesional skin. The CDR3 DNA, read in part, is TGTGCCAGCAGTGCTGGGACAGGGCACACA. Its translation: CASSAGTGHT. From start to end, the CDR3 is CASSAGTGHTEVFF.